The 4 T cell receptor beta chains presented below share a single source sample, sequenced in a study of molecular identifiers for immune sequencing clone quantification. Each CDR3 protein is one row after TCRdb ran MiXCR on the PCR reads. The sample contains some 680,000 distinct CDR3 sequences, 25% of which appear only once. Sequences were obtained from naive CD8+ T cells from blood, with Jurkat cell RNA spiked in. The subset denotes: FACS-sorted CD8+CD4-CCR7+CD45RA+ naive T cells. The receptor set was obtained from a human donor in good health. Some libraries in this study had Jurkat cell RNA spiked in.

This clonotype occurred a few times. The gene calls are TRBV20-1 and TRBJ2-7; a weak D match, TRBD2 (6 bases). CDR3 length: 13 amino acids. Trimming took 1 base from V and 2 from J, leaving 9 bases between them. Germline values: CDR1 DFQATT, CDR2 SNEGSKA (reference sequence). The CDR3 protein is CSARAAGPYEQYF. The DNA of the CDR3 is TGCAGTGCTAGAGCGGCGGGGCCCTACGAGCAGTACTTC.

This rearrangement joins TRBV19 to TRBJ2-3, with TRBD2 identical over 12 bases. With V trimmed by 10 bases and J by 6 bases, 11 bases remained unmatched. The length of the CDR3 is 15 residues. Germline V gene sequence: CDR1 LNHDA, CDR2 SQIVND (reference sequence). The CDR3 is CATSGLAGGSDTQYF. DNA of the CDR3: TGTGCCACCTCAGGCCTAGCGGGAGGGTCGGATACGCAGTATTTT.

This CDR3 is CASSTTTRGGPYEQYF. For the CDR3, the DNA is TGTGCCAGCAGCACAACTACTCGGGGGGGGCCCTACGAGCAGTACTTC. This rearrangement joins TRBV5-4 to TRBJ2-7; TRBD2 agrees at 8 bases. Germline V CDR1 and CDR2: SGHNT, YYREEE (reference sequence). This CDR3 contains 16 residues. V lost 4 bases to trimming and J lost 2 bases; unmatched junction nucleotides: 11.

Many counts were recorded for this clonotype. The chain links TRBV5-4 to TRBJ1-1; the D gene is possibly TRBD1 (5 bases). Germline lookup yields CDR1 SGHNT and CDR2 YYREEE (reference sequence). CDR3 length: 15 amino acids. V was shortened by 0 bases and J by 0 bases, with 9 bases between the two germline ends. The CDR3 bases are TGTGCCAGCAGCTTGGCCCCAGGGATGAACACTGAAGCTTTCTTT. It is translated as CASSLAPGMNTEAFF.